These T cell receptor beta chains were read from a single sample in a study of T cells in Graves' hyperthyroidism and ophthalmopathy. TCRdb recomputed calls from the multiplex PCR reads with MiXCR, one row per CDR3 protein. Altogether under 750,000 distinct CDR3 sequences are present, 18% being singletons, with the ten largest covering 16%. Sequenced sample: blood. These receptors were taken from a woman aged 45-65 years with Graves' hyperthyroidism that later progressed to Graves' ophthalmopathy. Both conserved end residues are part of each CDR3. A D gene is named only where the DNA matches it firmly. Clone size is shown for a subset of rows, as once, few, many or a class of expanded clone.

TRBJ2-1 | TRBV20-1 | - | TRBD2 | CSARGLLAGVYNEQFF | TGCAGTGCTAGAGGCTTACTAGCGGGGGTCTACAATGAGCAGTTCTTC
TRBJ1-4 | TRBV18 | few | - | CASSPRRDRATNEKLFF | TGTGCCAGCTCACCTCGCCGGGACCGAGCAACTAATGAAAAACTGTTTTTT
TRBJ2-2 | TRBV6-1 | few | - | CASTSTSFSNTGELFF | TGTGCCAGCACCTCGACTAGTTTTTCGAACACCGGGGAGCTGTTTTTT
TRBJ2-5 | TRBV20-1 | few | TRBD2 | CSARDLGGETQYF | TGCAGTGCTAGAGACCTGGGAGGGGAGACCCAGTACTTC
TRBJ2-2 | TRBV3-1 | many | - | CASSQGSQGRLLNTGELFF | TGTGCCAGCAGCCAAGGAAGTCAAGGCAGGCTCTTAAACACCGGGGAGCTGTTTTTT
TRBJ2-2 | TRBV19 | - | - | CASIPEEGSYSGELFF | TGTGCCAGTATCCCGGAGGAGGGGAGTTATAGCGGGGAGCTGTTTTTT
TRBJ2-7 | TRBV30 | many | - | CAWSLTGGGYEQYF | TGTGCCTGGAGTCTTACAGGGGGGGGATACGAGCAGTACTTC
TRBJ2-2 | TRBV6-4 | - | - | CASSVLATGELFF | TGTGCCAGCAGTGTGCTAGCTACCGGGGAGCTGTTTTTT
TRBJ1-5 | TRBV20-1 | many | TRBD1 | CSANVGQGNQPQHF | TGCAGTGCTAACGTGGGACAGGGCAATCAGCCCCAGCATTTT
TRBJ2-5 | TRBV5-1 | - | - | CASSPFLGGSYQETQYF | TGCGCCAGCAGCCCTTTCCTGGGCGGTAGTTACCAAGAGACCCAGTACTTC
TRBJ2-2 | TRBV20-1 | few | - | CSARDFGRGTGELFF | TGCAGTGCTAGAGATTTCGGCAGGGGAACCGGGGAGCTGTTTTTT
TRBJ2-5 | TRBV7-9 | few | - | CASSLGGGLHQETQYF | TGTGCCAGCAGCTTAGGGGGGGGCCTCCACCAAGAGACCCAGTACTTC
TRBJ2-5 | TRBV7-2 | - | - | CASTSYRETQYF | TGTGCCAGCACCTCGTATAGGGAGACCCAGTACTTC
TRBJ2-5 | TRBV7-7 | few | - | CASSLAVVGETQYF | TGTGCTAGCAGCTTAGCGGTGGTGGGAGAGACCCAGTACTTC
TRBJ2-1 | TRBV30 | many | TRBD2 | CAWRGLAATNEQFF | TGTGCCTGGAGGGGACTAGCGGCAACCAATGAGCAGTTCTTC